A selection of T cell receptor beta chains follows, all from one sample in a study of blood T cell repertoires in COVID-19. Assay used: immunoSEQ multiplex PCR; TCRdb lists only in-frame clones, some missing. The profile shows about 50,000 clones, more than 85% of them singletons. Sequenced: peripheral blood. The receptors stem from an elderly woman with acute or convalescent COVID-19. Each CDR3 is given with its conserved first and last residue. A D gene is named only where the DNA matches it firmly. Size values are once, few and many counts, or a class for expanded clones, and some rows have none.

V	D	size	J	DNA	CDR3
TRBV29-1	TRBD1	.	TRBJ2-5	TGCAGCGCAAACCGGGACAGGGGCGCTGAGACCCAGTACTTC	CSANRDRGAETQYF
TRBV7-3	.	.	TRBJ2-2	TGTGCCAGCAGCTTAGGAGGGGCCGGGGAGCTGTTTTTT	CASSLGGAGELFF
TRBV5-6	TRBD1	.	TRBJ2-5	TGTGCCAGCAGCACAGAACAGGGGGCGGGGGAGACCCAGTACTTC	CASSTEQGAGETQYF
TRBV4-2	.	.	TRBJ2-2	TGTGCCAGCAGCCAAGATTTAGGATCAACTTTCGGCGGCACCGGGGAGCTGTTTTTT	CASSQDLGSTFGGTGELFF
TRBV5-5	.	once	TRBJ2-7	TGTGCCAGCAGCTTGGCCTGGGGGGAGCGAAAGTACTTC	CASSLAWGERKYF
TRBV18	TRBD1	.	TRBJ1-6	TGTGCCAGCTCACCATCCGGGACAGGGGGCGTAAATTCACCCCTCCACTTT	CASSPSGTGGVNSPLHF
TRBV5-1	TRBD1	few	TRBJ2-7	TGCGCCAGCAGCGAATTCCCGGGACAGGTTTCCTACGAGCAGTACTTC	CASSEFPGQVSYEQYF
TRBV3-1/TRBV3-2	TRBD1	once	TRBJ2-2	TGTGCCAGCAGCCCGGGACAGGGACCCACCGGGGAGCTGTTTTTT	CASSPGQGPTGELFF
TRBV27	.	medium-sized	TRBJ1-6	TGTGCCAGCAGTTACCCGACAGACGATTATAATTCACCCCTCCACTTT	CASSYPTDDYNSPLHF
TRBV24-1	TRBD2	.	TRBJ2-1	TGTGCCACCAGTGCTTCCGGGGGGTATGAGCAGTTCTTC	CATSASGGYEQFF
TRBV5-1	TRBD2	.	TRBJ2-3	TGCGCCAGCAGCTTACTAGCGGGAGTAGCAGATACGCAGTATTTT	CASSLLAGVADTQYF
TRBV7-8	.	.	TRBJ1-4	TGTGCCAGCAGCGAAGGAGTAGGTTGGAGAGGAAATGAAAAACTGTTTTTT	CASSEGVGWRGNEKLFF
TRBV7-8	TRBD1	.	TRBJ2-7	TGTGCCAGCAGTGTTGGACAGGGTTCCTACGAGCAGTACTTC	CASSVGQGSYEQYF
TRBV5-1	TRBD2	.	TRBJ2-7	TGCGCCAGCAGCCCGGCGGGAGGGCCGAGTGGCGGGAGAGTAGCCTACGAGCAGTACTTC	CASSPAGGPSGGRVAYEQYF
TRBV4-3	TRBD2	.	TRBJ2-1	TGCGCCAGCAGCCAAGATCATCTAGCGGGAGGGGCTAATGAGCAGTTCTTC	CASSQDHLAGGANEQFF
TRBV7-9	.	.	TRBJ2-3	TGTGCCAGCAGCCTCGAAAGCGGAAGCACAGATACGCAGTATTTT	CASSLESGSTDTQYF
TRBV30	TRBD2	.	TRBJ2-3	TGTGCCTGGAGTAGGGGCGGGAGTTACACAGATACGCAGTATTTT	CAWSRGGSYTDTQYF
TRBV10-1	.	.	TRBJ2-7	TGCGCCAGCACCCCCGGGGGAATAGCCTACGAGCAGTACTTC	CASTPGGIAYEQYF
TRBV7-9	.	.	TRBJ2-3	TGTGCCAGCAGCACTGGGGGGGCCACAGATACGCAGTATTTT	CASSTGGATDTQYF
TRBV6-2/TRBV6-3	.	.	TRBJ2-2	TGTGCCAGCAGTTACCCGCCCACAGGAGGGCCGGTCACCGGGGAGCTGTTTTTT	CASSYPPTGGPVTGELFF
TRBV5-1	.	.	TRBJ1-1	TGCGCCAGCAGCTTGGACGGTTTGGGCGAGGGTGAAGCTTTCTTT	CASSLDGLGEGEAFF
TRBV29-1	.	.	TRBJ1-6	TGCAGCGCCAAGAGCGGTAATTCACCCCTCCACTTT	CSAKSGNSPLHF
TRBV2	.	.	TRBJ1-5	TGTGCCAGCAGTTTGGGACTCCCTAATCAGCCCCAGCATTTT	CASSLGLPNQPQHF
TRBV7-2	TRBD2	.	TRBJ2-1	TGTGCCAGCAGCTCCGGACTAGCCTCCTACAATGAGCAGTTCTTC	CASSSGLASYNEQFF
TRBV11-3	TRBD1	.	TRBJ1-6	TGTGCCAGCAGCGCTAAACAGGGGTCGGGGAATTCACCCCTCCACTTT	CASSAKQGSGNSPLHF
TRBV7-6	TRBD1	.	TRBJ1-2	TGTGCCAGCAGCCCCAGACAGGGTGGCTATGGCTACACCTTC	CASSPRQGGYGYTF
TRBV30	.	.	TRBJ1-3	TGTGCCTGGAGCGTTACAGGGTACTCTGGAAACACCATATATTTT	CAWSVTGYSGNTIYF
TRBV12-3/TRBV12-4	.	.	TRBJ1-2	TGTGCCAGCAGTCCCCGGACAGTACATGGCTACACCTTC	CASSPRTVHGYTF
TRBV6-5	.	.	TRBJ2-5	TGTGCCAGCAGGCTAACCCGGCGGGAGACCCAGTACTTC	CASRLTRRETQYF
TRBV3-1/TRBV3-2	TRBD1	.	TRBJ2-7	TGTGCCAGTCTAGGAACTCTGGGACAGGGGAGGTACGAGCAGTACTTC	CASLGTLGQGRYEQYF
TRBV6-5	.	few	TRBJ2-7	TGTGCCAGCAGTTTTAGTGACGGGAGCTCCTACGAGCAGTACTTC	CASSFSDGSSYEQYF
TRBV5-1	TRBD2	.	TRBJ2-1	TGCGCCAGCAGAGGACTAGCGGCCTACAATGAGCAGTTCTTC	CASRGLAAYNEQFF
TRBV10-3	.	.	TRBJ2-5	TGTGCCATCAGCAAGGACTTTCAAGAGACCCAGTACTTC	CAISKDFQETQYF
TRBV6-5	TRBD2	few	TRBJ2-3	TGTGCCACCCGACTAGCGGGCGTCACAGATACGCAGTATTTT	CATRLAGVTDTQYF
TRBV5-6	.	once	TRBJ2-5	TGTGCCAGCAGCTTGGGTCCCGCAGGAATAGAGACCCAGTACTTC	CASSLGPAGIETQYF